Listed here are 21 T cell receptor beta chains from one sample, sequenced in a study of CD8 T cells in Susac syndrome. RNA totalling about 0.5 to 1 ug underwent reverse transcription with random hexamers. MiXCR was run by TCRdb on the immunoSEQ multiplex PCR reads, yielding one entry per CDR3 protein. The profile covers fewer than 70,000 distinct CDR3 sequences, with 95% appearing a single time and about 0.25% taken by the ten largest. The specimen was CD8+ T cells from PBMCs. These receptors originate from a human donor in good health.

V gene TRBV5-6 combines with J gene TRBJ2-5; D gene uncertain. This CDR3 comprises 13 residues. Deletions cut 4 bases from V and 5 bases from J, with 12 bases between. The V gene's germline CDR1 is SGHDT and CDR2 YYEEEE. DNA for the CDR3: TGTGCCAGCAGCGATCCCCTCCGGGAGACCCAGTACTTC. Its translation: CASSDPLRETQYF.

This chain uses TRBV9 with TRBJ2-3; the D gene is possibly TRBD2 (6 bases). This CDR3 has 15 residues. Germline V gene lookup returns CDR1 SGDLS and CDR2 YYNGEE. The V end was cut by 3 bases, the J end by 2 bases, with 13 bases between. The CDR3 protein is CASSAGLLITDTQYF. The CDR3, as DNA: TGTGCCAGCAGCGCGGGACTTCTCATCACAGATACGCAGTATTTT. The whole variable domain, remainder taken from reference TRBV9 and TRBJ2-3, is DSGVTQTPKHLITATGQRVTLRCSPRSGDLSVYWYQQSLDQGLQFLIQYYNGEERAKGNILERFSAQQFPDLHSELNLSSLELGDSALYFCASSAGLLITDTQYFGPGTRLTVL.

J is TRBJ2-7 and V is TRBV4-1, with 10 nucleotides matching TRBD1. V shed 4 bases and J 3 bases; nucleotides not matched to a gene: 6. CDR1 and CDR2 (germline): MGHRA, YSYEKL. The length of the CDR3 is 15 residues. CDR3 residues: CASSPGGTGVYEQYF. The CDR3, as DNA: TGCGCCAGCAGCCCTGGTGGGACAGGGGTCTACGAGCAGTACTTC.

The table lists this clonotype with a few counts. The rearrangement joins TRBV4-2 to TRBJ2-1; D is possibly TRBD2 (6 bases). The germline gives CDR1 LGHNA, CDR2 YNFKEQ. CDR3 size: 13 residues. V was shortened by 1 base and J by 8 bases, with 9 bases between the two germline ends. The CDR3 region is CASSQGEAYEQFF. CDR3 bases: TGTGCCAGCAGCCAAGGGGAGGCCTATGAGCAGTTCTTC.

The chain has TRBV11-2 and TRBJ2-7; D is undetermined. Trimming removed 0 bases at V and 2 bases at J, with 5 bases between. This CDR3 region has 13 residues. The V gene's germline CDR1 is SGHAT and CDR2 FQNNGV. CDR3 bases: TGTGCCAGCAGCTTAGAAGCTCCCTACGAGCAGTACGTC. Translating gives CASSLEAPYEQYV.

The J gene is TRBJ2-7, the V gene TRBV12-3 or TRBV12-4; D might be TRBD2 (7 bases). Trimming removed 6 bases at V and 2 bases at J, with 17 bases between. The CDR3 consists of 15 residues. The CDR3 here is CASSQRDKIPYEQYF. The CDR3 coding sequence is TGTGCCAGCAGCCAGCGGGACAAGATTCCCTACGAGCAGTACTTC.

The chain uses TRBV12-3 or TRBV12-4 and TRBJ2-5; TRBD1 aligns across 9 bases. The V segment lost 6 bases and the J segment 5 bases; nucleotides outside the gene matches: 10. The length of the CDR3 is 15 residues. The CDR3 DNA follows: TGTGCCAGCAGCCATCAATGGGACAGGGCTGAGACCCAGTACTTC. This encodes CASSHQWDRAETQYF.

The chain uses TRBV6-2 or TRBV6-3 and TRBJ2-5; D unresolved. Per the germline V gene, CDR1 is MNHEY and CDR2 is SVGEGT. The CDR3 has 13 amino acids. The ends were cut back, 0 bases at V and 5 bases at J, with 7 bases in the middle. CDR3 region: CASSYSWMETQYF. The CDR3 DNA sequence: TGTGCCAGCAGTTACTCCTGGATGGAGACCCAGTACTTC.

The chain has TRBV7-9 and TRBJ2-1; D unclear. The CDR3 loop spans 13 amino acids. Trimming removed 1 base from V and 2 bases from J, with 3 bases in between. Germline lookup yields CDR1 SEHNR and CDR2 FQNEAQ (reference sequence). This CDR3 is CASSLDAYNEQFF. The CDR3, as DNA: TGTGCCAGCAGCTTAGACGCCTACAATGAGCAGTTCTTC.

J is TRBJ2-7 and V is TRBV9; 11 bases fit TRBD2. Germline V lookup: CDR1 SGDLS, CDR2 YYNGEE. V dropped 3 bases and J dropped 6; count of bases not matched to a gene: 8. This CDR3 comprises 15 residues. CDR3 bases: TGTGCCAGCAGCGAACTAGCGGGGGATTACTCCGAGCAGTACTTC. This gives the protein CASSELAGDYSEQYF.

The rearrangement joins TRBV29-1 to TRBJ2-1, with 12 bases fitting TRBD2. V gave up 1 base and J gave up 0 bases; unmatched junction bases: 7. This CDR3 comprises 18 residues. Germline-derived CDR1 and CDR2 are SQVTM and ANQGSEA. CDR3 sequence: CSVEGPSGGASSYNEQFF. The DNA for the CDR3 is TGCAGCGTTGAAGGGCCTAGCGGGGGGGCGAGCTCCTACAATGAGCAGTTCTTC.

V usage is TRBV19 and J usage is TRBJ2-3, with D uncertain. The CDR3 spans 10 residues. From germline, CDR1 is LNHDA and CDR2 SQIVND (reference sequence). The germline V and J ends were trimmed by 10 bases and 6 bases, with 8 bases remaining between them. CDR3 residues: CATYYDTQYF. DNA of the CDR3: TGTGCCACCTACTATGATACGCAGTATTTT.

V is TRBV7-9 and J is TRBJ2-7, with D possibly being TRBD2 (6 bases). There are 12 residues in the CDR3. Per the germline V gene, CDR1 is SEHNR and CDR2 is FQNEAQ (reference sequence). Trimming stripped 10 bases from V and 7 bases from J, with 17 bases between. This CDR3 reads CATLAAAGEQYF. Written as DNA, the CDR3 is TGTGCCACTTTAGCGGCGGCAGGGGAGCAGTACTTC.

The chain uses TRBV6-4 and TRBJ2-6, with 11 bases aligning to TRBD1. The CDR3 spans 20 residues. CDR1 and CDR2 from the germline V gene are MRHNA and SNTAGT. After removal of 6 bases from V and 4 bases from J, the junction contained 17 bases not matched to a gene. In nucleotides, the CDR3 is TGTGCCAGCAGCTTATACTTCGGGGACAGGGGGAAGCTAGGGGCCAACGTCCTGACTTTC. It is translated as CASSLYFGDRGKLGANVLTF.

This clonotype was recorded only once. The CDR3 DNA reads as TGTGCCAGCAGTGAATTGTACGAGCAGTACGTC. Protein: CASSELYEQYV. The rearrangement joins TRBV2 to TRBJ2-7; D not resolved. The length of the CDR3 is 11 residues. With 2 bases removed from V and 4 bases from J, the gap between germline ends came to 3 bases. Looked up from germline, CDR1 is SNHLY and CDR2 is FYNNEI.

This clonotype was observed once. This sequence joins TRBV3-1 and TRBJ2-3, with TRBD1 matching 8 bases. Germline CDR1 reads LGHDT; CDR2 reads YNNKEL (reference sequence). This CDR3 is built from 14 residues. V was clipped by 4 bases and J by 1 base; unmatched bases: 1. CDR3 bases: TGTGCCAGCAGCCGACAGGGGCGCACAGATACGCAGTATTTT. Translated, it gives CASSRQGRTDTQYF.

The chain recombines TRBV14 with TRBJ2-7; 8 nucleotides agree with TRBD1. After removal of 3 bases from V and 6 bases from J, the junction contained 10 bases not matched to a gene. In germline, CDR1 is SGHDN, CDR2 FVKESK. This CDR3 is 15 amino acids long. CDR3 amino acids: CASSQGTGWDTEQYF. DNA of the CDR3: TGTGCCAGCAGCCAGGGGACAGGATGGGACACCGAGCAGTACTTC.

V is TRBV7-9 and J is TRBJ2-3; 9 positions agree with TRBD2. After removal of 2 bases from V and 0 bases from J, the junction contained 3 bases not matched to a gene. Germline V lookup: CDR1 SEHNR, CDR2 FQNEAQ (reference sequence). This CDR3 has 16 residues. CDR3 in amino acids: CASSLQAGGSTDTQYF. CDR3 in DNA: TGTGCCAGCAGCTTACAAGCGGGGGGCAGCACAGATACGCAGTATTTT.

The chain couples TRBV29-1 to TRBJ2-1; D call uncertain. CDR1 and CDR2 from the germline V gene are SQVTM and ANQGSEA. CDR3 length: 11 residues. V gave up 6 bases and J gave up 4 bases, with 7 bases separating them. The CDR3 sequence is CSVPTYNEQFF. For the CDR3, the DNA is TGCAGCGTCCCGACATACAATGAGCAGTTCTTC.

The gene calls are TRBV7-9 and TRBJ1-2; D is undetermined. This CDR3 has 14 residues. V lost 5 bases and J 4 bases, leaving 14 bases between the germline ends. Germline V CDR1 and CDR2: SEHNR, FQNEAQ (reference sequence). CDR3 in DNA: TGTGCCAGCAGCGCGGAGGACCGATTCTATGGCTACACCTTC. As protein: CASSAEDRFYGYTF.

This clonotype was detected only a few times. The chain links TRBV27 to TRBJ2-7; weak D call: TRBD1 (7 bases). Germline V gene lookup returns CDR1 MNHEY and CDR2 SMNVEV (reference sequence). Between the trimmed V and J ends, which lost 3 bases and 3 bases, there was a span of 9 bases. The CDR3 has 13 residues. The CDR3 DNA reads as TGTGCCAGCAGTTTGCAGGGGGGCTACGAGCAGTACGTC. Translating it yields CASSLQGGYEQYV.